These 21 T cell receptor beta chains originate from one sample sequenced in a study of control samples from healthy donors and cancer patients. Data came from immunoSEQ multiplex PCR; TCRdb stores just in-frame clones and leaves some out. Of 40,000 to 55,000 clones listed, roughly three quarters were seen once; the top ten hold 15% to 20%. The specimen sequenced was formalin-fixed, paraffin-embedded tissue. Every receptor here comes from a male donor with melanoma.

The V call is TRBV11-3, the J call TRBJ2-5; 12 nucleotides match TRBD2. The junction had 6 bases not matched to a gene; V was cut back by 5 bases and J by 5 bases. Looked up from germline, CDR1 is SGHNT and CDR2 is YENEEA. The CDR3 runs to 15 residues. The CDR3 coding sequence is TGTGCCAGCAGCCCTAGCGGGAGGGCCCTGGAGACCCAGTACTTC. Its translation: CASSPSGRALETQYF.

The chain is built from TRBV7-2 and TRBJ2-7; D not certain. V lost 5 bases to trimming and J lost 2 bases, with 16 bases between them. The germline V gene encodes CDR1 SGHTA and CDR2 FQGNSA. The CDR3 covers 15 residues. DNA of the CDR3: TGTGCCAGCAGCATTTCGGACCTGGGCCCCTACGAGCAGTACTTC. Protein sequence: CASSISDLGPYEQYF.

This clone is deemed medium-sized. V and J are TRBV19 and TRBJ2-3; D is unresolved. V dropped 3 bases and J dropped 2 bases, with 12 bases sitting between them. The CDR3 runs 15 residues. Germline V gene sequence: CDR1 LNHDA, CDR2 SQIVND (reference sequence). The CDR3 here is CASSISSSPTDTQYF. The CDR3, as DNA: TGTGCCAGTAGTATTTCCTCCTCCCCCACAGATACGCAGTATTTT.

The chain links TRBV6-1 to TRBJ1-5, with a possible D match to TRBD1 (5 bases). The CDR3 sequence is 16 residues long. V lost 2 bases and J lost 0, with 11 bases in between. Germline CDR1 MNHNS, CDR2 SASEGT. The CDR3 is CASSEYGQNSNQPQHF. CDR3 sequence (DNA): TGTGCCAGCAGTGAATATGGACAAAATAGCAATCAGCCCCAGCATTTT.

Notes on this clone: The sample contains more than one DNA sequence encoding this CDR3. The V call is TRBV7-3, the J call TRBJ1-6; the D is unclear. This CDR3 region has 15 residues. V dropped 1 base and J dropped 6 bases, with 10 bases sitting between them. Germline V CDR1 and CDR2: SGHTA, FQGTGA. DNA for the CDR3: TGTGCCAGCAGCTTAAACAGCGGCGTTAATTCACCCCTCCACTTT. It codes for CASSLNSGVNSPLHF.

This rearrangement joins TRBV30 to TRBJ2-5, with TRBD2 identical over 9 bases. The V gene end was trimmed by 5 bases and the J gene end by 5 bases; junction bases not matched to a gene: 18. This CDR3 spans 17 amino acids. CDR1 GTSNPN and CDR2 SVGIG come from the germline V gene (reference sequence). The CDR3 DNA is TGTGCCTGGGGATCCGTCCGGGCGGGAGGGCCCAGGGAGACCCAGTACTTC. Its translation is CAWGSVRAGGPRETQYF. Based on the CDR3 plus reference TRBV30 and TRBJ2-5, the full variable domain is SQTIHQWPATLVQPVGSPLSLECTVEGTSNPNLYWYRQAAGRGLQLLFYSVGIGQISSEVPQNLSASRPQDRQFILSSKKLLLSDSGFYLCAWGSVRAGGPRETQYFGPGTRLLVL.

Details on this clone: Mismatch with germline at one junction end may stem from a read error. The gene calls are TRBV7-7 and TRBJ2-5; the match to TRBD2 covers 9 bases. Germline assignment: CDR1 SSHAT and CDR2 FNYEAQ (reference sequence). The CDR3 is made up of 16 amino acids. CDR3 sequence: CASSLRLAAYQETQYF. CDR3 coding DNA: TGTGCTAGCAGCCTAAGACTAGCGGCGTACCAAGAGACCCAGTACTTC.

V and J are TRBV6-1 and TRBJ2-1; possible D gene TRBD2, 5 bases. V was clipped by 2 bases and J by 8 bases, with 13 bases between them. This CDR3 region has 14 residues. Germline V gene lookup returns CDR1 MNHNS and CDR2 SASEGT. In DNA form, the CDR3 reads TGTGCCAGCAGTGAATTACTAGAAAGCCATGAGCAGTTCTTC. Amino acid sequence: CASSELLESHEQFF.

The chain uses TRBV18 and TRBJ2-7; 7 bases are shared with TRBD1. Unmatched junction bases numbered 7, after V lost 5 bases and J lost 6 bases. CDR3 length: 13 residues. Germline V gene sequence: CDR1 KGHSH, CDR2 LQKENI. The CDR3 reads CASSAENRGEQYF. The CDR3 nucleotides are TGTGCCAGCTCAGCTGAAAACAGGGGCGAGCAGTACTTC.

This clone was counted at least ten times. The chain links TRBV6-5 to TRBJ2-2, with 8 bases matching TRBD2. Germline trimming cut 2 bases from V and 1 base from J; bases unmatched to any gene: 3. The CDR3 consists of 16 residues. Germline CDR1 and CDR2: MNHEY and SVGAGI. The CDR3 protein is CASSYSLAGNTGELFF. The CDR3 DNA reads TGTGCCAGCAGTTACAGCCTAGCGGGGAACACCGGGGAGCTGTTTTTT.

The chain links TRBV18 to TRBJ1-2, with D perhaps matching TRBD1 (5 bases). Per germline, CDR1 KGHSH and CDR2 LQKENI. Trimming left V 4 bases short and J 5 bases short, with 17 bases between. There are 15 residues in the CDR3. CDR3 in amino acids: CASSLQGETLYGYTF. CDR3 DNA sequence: TGTGCCAGCTCACTCCAAGGGGAGACCCTATATGGCTACACCTTC.

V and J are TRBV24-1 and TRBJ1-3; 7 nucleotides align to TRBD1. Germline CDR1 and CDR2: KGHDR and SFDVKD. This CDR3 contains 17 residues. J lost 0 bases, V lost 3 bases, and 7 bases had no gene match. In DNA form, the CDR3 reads TGTGCCACCAGTGATAGGGGACAGCCAATCTCTGGAAACACCATATATTTT. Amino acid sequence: CATSDRGQPISGNTIYF.

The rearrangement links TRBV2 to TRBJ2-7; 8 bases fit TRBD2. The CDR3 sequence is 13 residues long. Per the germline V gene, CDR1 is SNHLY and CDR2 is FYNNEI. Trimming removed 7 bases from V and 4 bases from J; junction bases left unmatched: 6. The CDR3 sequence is CASISGLEYEQYF. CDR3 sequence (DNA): TGTGCCAGCATATCGGGACTAGAATACGAGCAGTACTTC. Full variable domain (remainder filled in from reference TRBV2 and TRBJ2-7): EPEVTQTPSHQVTQMGQEVILRCVPISNHLYFYWYRQILGQKVEFLVSFYNNEISEKSEIFDDQFSVERPDGSNFTLKIRSTKLEDSAMYFCASISGLEYEQYFGPGTRLTVT.

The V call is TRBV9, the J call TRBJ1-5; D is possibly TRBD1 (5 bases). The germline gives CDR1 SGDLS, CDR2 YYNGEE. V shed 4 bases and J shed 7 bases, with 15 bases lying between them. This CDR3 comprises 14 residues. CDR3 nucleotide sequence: TGTGCCAGCAGCAATGACCAGGGACCCCAGCCCCAGCATTTT. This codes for CASSNDQGPQPQHF.

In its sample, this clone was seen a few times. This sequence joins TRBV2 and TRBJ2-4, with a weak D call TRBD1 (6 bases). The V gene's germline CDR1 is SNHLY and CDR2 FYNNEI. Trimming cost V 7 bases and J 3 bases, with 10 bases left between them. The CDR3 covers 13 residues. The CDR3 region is CASILDSKNIQYF. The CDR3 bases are TGTGCCAGCATCCTGGACAGCAAAAACATTCAGTACTTC.

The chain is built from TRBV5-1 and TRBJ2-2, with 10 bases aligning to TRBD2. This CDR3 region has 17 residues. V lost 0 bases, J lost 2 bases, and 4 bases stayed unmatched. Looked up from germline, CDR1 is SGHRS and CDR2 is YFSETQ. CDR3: CASSLDLAGVNTGELFF. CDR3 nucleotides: TGCGCCAGCAGCTTGGATCTAGCGGGAGTCAACACCGGGGAGCTGTTTTTT. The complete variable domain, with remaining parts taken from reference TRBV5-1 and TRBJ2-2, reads KAGVTQTPRYLIKTRGQQVTLSCSPISGHRSVSWYQQTPGQGLQFLFEYFSETQRNKGNFPGRFSGRQFSNSRSEMNVSTLELGDSALYLCASSLDLAGVNTGELFFGEGSRLTVL.

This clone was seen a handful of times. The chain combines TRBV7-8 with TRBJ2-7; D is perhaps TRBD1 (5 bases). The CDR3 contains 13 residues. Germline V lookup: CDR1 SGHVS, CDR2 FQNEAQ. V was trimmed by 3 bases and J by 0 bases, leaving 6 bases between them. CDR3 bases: TGTGCCAGCAGCTTCGGACACTCCTACGAGCAGTACTTC. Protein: CASSFGHSYEQYF.

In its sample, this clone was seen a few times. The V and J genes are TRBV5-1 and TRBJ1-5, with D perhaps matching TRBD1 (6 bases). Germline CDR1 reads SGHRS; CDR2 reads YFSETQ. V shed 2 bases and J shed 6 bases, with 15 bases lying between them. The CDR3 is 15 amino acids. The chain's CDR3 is CASSFESGVGQPQHF. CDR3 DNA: TGCGCCAGCAGCTTCGAATCAGGGGTTGGTCAGCCCCAGCATTTT.

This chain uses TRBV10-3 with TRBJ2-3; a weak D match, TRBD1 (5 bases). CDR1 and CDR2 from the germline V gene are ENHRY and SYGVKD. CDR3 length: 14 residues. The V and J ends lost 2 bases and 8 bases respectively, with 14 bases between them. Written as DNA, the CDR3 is TGTGCCATCAGTGAGGCTCCCCGACAGATTACGCAGTATTTT. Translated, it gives CAISEAPRQITQYF.

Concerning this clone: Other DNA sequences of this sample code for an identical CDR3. The CDR3 protein is CASSVGQATYEQYF. The CDR3 DNA reads TGTGCCAGCAGCGTGGGACAGGCGACCTACGAGCAGTACTTC. The chain joins TRBV9 to TRBJ2-7; 8 bases fit TRBD1. V lost 2 bases to trimming and J lost 2 bases; unmatched junction nucleotides: 3. CDR1 SGDLS and CDR2 YYNGEE come from the germline V gene. The CDR3 spans 14 residues.

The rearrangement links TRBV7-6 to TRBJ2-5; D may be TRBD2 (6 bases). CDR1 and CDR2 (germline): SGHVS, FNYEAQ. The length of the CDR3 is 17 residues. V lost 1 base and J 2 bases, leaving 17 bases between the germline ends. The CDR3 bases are TGTGCCAGCAGCTTAGACCAGCGAGCGGGCAGTCAAGAGACCCAGTACTTC. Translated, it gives CASSLDQRAGSQETQYF.